These T cell receptor beta chains were read from a single sample in a study of blood T cell repertoires in COVID-19. Profiling relied on immunoSEQ multiplex PCR, and the TCRdb table lists in-frame clones only, not all of them. The sample lists around 100,000 clones, more than 75% seen once, with less than 20% in the top ten. Sequenced material: peripheral blood. The receptors shown here come from a human donor in a cohort sampled during active COVID-19. Each CDR3 is given with its conserved first and last residue. Each record gives: J gene, V gene, D gene, clone size, CDR3 DNA, CDR3 protein. The D gene is left open where the match is weak. Clone size is not always given. Where it is, it says once, few, many or a class for expanded clones.

TRBJ2-6 | TRBV3-1/TRBV3-2 | TRBD2 | . | TGTGCCAGCAGCCAAGGGCTAGCGGAGGCCCCCCTCTCTGGGGCCAACGTCCTGACTTTC | CASSQGLAEAPLSGANVLTF
TRBJ2-5 | TRBV6-6 | . | . | TGTGCCAGCAGGGCTAGTAGAGGGTTCGGCGAGACCCAGTACTTC | CASRASRGFGETQYF
TRBJ1-4 | TRBV7-2 | TRBD1 | once | TGTGCCAGCAGCTTAGGACAGGGGGCTGAAAAACTGTTTTTT | CASSLGQGAEKLFF
TRBJ2-2 | TRBV14 | TRBD2 | . | TGTGCCAGCAGCCTGGGACTAGCGGGAGGCACCGGGGAGCTGTTTTTT | CASSLGLAGGTGELFF
TRBJ1-4 | TRBV7-2 | . | . | TGTGCCAGCAGCTTTCGACAGAATCCAACTAATGAAAAACTGTTTTTT | CASSFRQNPTNEKLFF
TRBJ2-7 | TRBV4-1 | TRBD1 | . | TGCGCCAGCAGCCAAAATCCGGGACAGTCCTACGAGCAGTACTTC | CASSQNPGQSYEQYF
TRBJ1-6 | TRBV30 | TRBD1 | few | TGTGCCTGGAGAAAATCCGGGACAGCGTTTAATTCACCCCTCCACTTT | CAWRKSGTAFNSPLHF
TRBJ2-5 | TRBV6-2/TRBV6-3 | TRBD2 | . | TGTGCCAGCAGTTACTCGAAGGGACTAGGCGTTTTTACCCAGTACTTC | CASSYSKGLGVFTQYF
TRBJ2-1 | TRBV5-1 | . | . | TGCGCCAGCACCCCCCTGACATCTTCCTACAATGAGCAGTTCTTC | CASTPLTSSYNEQFF
TRBJ2-1 | TRBV7-8 | . | . | TGTGCCAGCAGCTTAGCCGACAGAGCTTCCTACAATGAGCAGTTCTTC | CASSLADRASYNEQFF
TRBJ2-1 | TRBV5-1 | TRBD2 | once | TGCGCCAGCAGCTTGGGGCTATCTAGCGGGAGAGGGGATGAGCAGTTCTTC | CASSLGLSSGRGDEQFF
TRBJ2-3 | TRBV6-4 | TRBD2 | . | TGTGCCAGCAGTGACCAGGGGACTAGCGGGGGGTCTACGCAGTATTTT | CASSDQGTSGGSTQYF
TRBJ1-2 | TRBV2 | TRBD1 | . | TGTGCCAGCAGTGAACAGGGGGACTATGGCTACACCTTC | CASSEQGDYGYTF
TRBJ1-2 | TRBV23-1 | TRBD1 | . | TGCGCCAGCAGTCATAGCGTGGGACAGAACTTTAATTATGGCTACACCTTC | CASSHSVGQNFNYGYTF
TRBJ2-1 | TRBV6-5 | . | . | TGTGCCAGCGTGGATTCTCGGGGCTACAATGAGCAGTTCTTC | CASVDSRGYNEQFF
TRBJ2-7 | TRBV5-1 | TRBD2 | . | TGCGCCAGCAGCCTGGGACTAGCGGACTCCCGCGAGCAGTACTTC | CASSLGLADSREQYF
TRBJ1-2 | TRBV6-5 | . | . | TGTGCCAGCAGTCGAGGTTATTACTACTATGGCTACACCTTC | CASSRGYYYYGYTF
TRBJ2-7 | TRBV5-1 | TRBD1 | few | TGCGCCAGCAGCTTGCGGACAGGGGCTACCTACGAGCAGTACTTC | CASSLRTGATYEQYF
TRBJ2-2 | TRBV5-4 | . | . | TGTGCCAGCAGCTTGACCGGGGCCGGGGAGCTGTTTTTT | CASSLTGAGELFF
TRBJ1-6 | TRBV7-9 | . | . | TGTGCCAGCAGCCTCAGCTCCTATAATTCACCCCTCCACTTT | CASSLSSYNSPLHF
TRBJ1-2 | TRBV30 | TRBD1 | . | TGTGCCTGGAGTACAGGGGCAGGCGGCTACACCTTC | CAWSTGAGGYTF
TRBJ2-7 | TRBV28 | TRBD2 | . | TGTGCCAGCACCAAACTGACTAGCGGGAGTTACGAGCAGTACTTC | CASTKLTSGSYEQYF
TRBJ2-7 | TRBV6-5 | . | . | TGTGCCAGCACCCGACAGGAGAGTAGCTCCTACGAGCAGTACTTC | CASTRQESSSYEQYF
TRBJ2-7 | TRBV5-1 | . | few | TGCGCCAGCAGCCGCGGACAGAGCTCCTACGAGCAGTACTTC | CASSRGQSSYEQYF
TRBJ2-2 | TRBV10-1 | . | . | TGCGCCAGCATGAAGGTTAAGGGGGGGGCGGTCACCGGGGAGCTGTTTTTT | CASMKVKGGAVTGELFF
TRBJ1-1 | TRBV4-2 | . | . | TGTGCCAGCAGCCAGGGGGGGACTATAAACACTGAAGCTTTCTTT | CASSQGGTINTEAFF
TRBJ2-1 | TRBV7-6 | . | . | TGTGCCAGCAGCTTAGCGTCCAGGGGTCCCTACAATGAGCAGTTCTTC | CASSLASRGPYNEQFF